This TCR beta chain came from a study of cytomegalovirus exposure and HLA in healthy donors. Study details: There were over 350 genotyped donors. Of these, 81% fell in the genetic ancestry cluster associated with self-reported Caucasian donors. Broader study findings: High specificity and sensitivity for cytomegalovirus status were reported for the classifier. The study dropped some indistinguishable V segments, TRBV6-2 and TRBV6-3 among them.

The CDR3 consists of 14 residues. The V and J ends lost 4 bases and 1 base respectively, with 11 bases between them. Germline values: CDR1 KGHSH, CDR2 LQKENI. This clone was seen a few times. What it recognizes is unknown. Use of 60 Vbeta and 13 Jbeta primers characterized the PCR. As processed by the authors: Some 10 million of some 80 million unique TCR beta chains were shared, per a later count. Sequencing was performed with immunoSEQ multiplex PCR; in TCRdb, only in-frame clones are kept and a portion is missing. From that table come the V and J calls and clone size; the DNA was used to work out D and trimming. The sample records under 150,000 clones, over 60% being singletons.

V usage is TRBV18 and J usage is TRBJ2-7; D perhaps matches TRBD2 (5 bases). This clonotype was sampled from a female donor in good health and CMV-seropositive. Source material: PBMCs. CDR3 amino acids: CASSLERRSYEQYF. The CDR3 DNA reads as TGTGCCAGCTCACTGGAGAGGAGGTCCTACGAGCAGTACTTC.